This TCR beta chain appears in the sequencing data of a study of blood T cell repertoires in COVID-19. Looking at the study overall: COVID-19 samples collected from the United States, Italy and Spain covered acute and convalescent phases. T cells, B-cell-depleted T cells, or PBMCs provided the cDNA or gDNA that served as material.

Original processing notes: The authors estimated nucleated cell counts from reference gene primer amplification. Data came from immunoSEQ multiplex PCR; TCRdb stores just in-frame clones and leaves some out. The DNA gave D and trimming, while V, J and clone size come from that table. Altogether 75,000 to 95,000 clones are present, approximately 90% being singletons, with the ten largest covering about 21%. This CDR3 comprises 15 residues. V lost 7 bases, J lost 7 bases, and 12 bases stayed unmatched. The germline V gene has CDR1 SGDLS and CDR2 YYNGEE. Source material: peripheral blood. The gene calls are TRBV9 and TRBJ2-2; the match to TRBD2 covers 8 bases. This sequence was found in a human donor in a cohort sampled during active COVID-19. The CDR3 nucleotides are TGTGCCAGCCGGGAAGCGGGGGCGTTCGGCGGGGAGCTGTTTTTT. Translating gives CASREAGAFGGELFF.